Listed below are T cell receptor beta chains from one sample, sequenced in a study of OX40 agonist ivuxolimab in advanced cancers. The table came from immunoSEQ multiplex PCR; TCRdb's copy has only in-frame clones and leaves some out. Here the sample spans about 40,000 clones, 70% to 80% being singletons. Here the sequenced sample was CD4+ or CD8+ T cells sorted from blood, taken in a trial of the OX40 agonist ivuxolimab. The receptors stem from an adult with an advanced solid tumor such as melanoma, head and neck, liver or kidney cancer. The CDR3 runs from the conserved cysteine through the conserved F or W. The D gene is left open where the match is weak. Where a row states a size, it is once, few, many or the class of an expanded clone; other rows omit it.

d_gene,j_gene,abundance,v_gene,CDR3aa,CDR3nt
TRBD2,TRBJ2-3,.,TRBV5-1,CASSLEGGGAGTDTQYF,TGCGCCAGCAGCTTGGAGGGCGGGGGGGCTGGCACAGATACGCAGTATTTT
.,TRBJ2-1,.,TRBV28,CASFRQAPNEQFF,TGTGCCTCCTTCCGCCAGGCCCCGAATGAGCAGTTCTTC
.,TRBJ1-2,.,TRBV13,CASSLAGDYGYTF,TGTGCCAGCAGCTTAGCAGGAGACTATGGCTACACCTTC
.,TRBJ1-6,few,TRBV6-1,CASSEVGSSPLHF,TGTGCCAGCAGTGAAGTAGGGAGCTCACCCCTCCACTTT
.,TRBJ2-1,once,TRBV18,CASSPAVTYNEQFF,TGTGCCAGCTCACCAGCGGTTACCTACAATGAGCAGTTCTTC
.,TRBJ1-3,once,TRBV6-1,CASSGGGNTIYF,TGTGCCAGCAGTGGGGGGGGAAACACCATATATTTT
TRBD1,TRBJ1-3,.,TRBV18,CASFPGQGAGNTIYF,TGTGCCAGCTTCCCGGGACAGGGGGCTGGAAACACCATATATTTT
TRBD2,TRBJ2-5,once,TRBV7-6,CASSFTLAGVETQYF,TGTGCCAGCAGCTTTACGCTAGCGGGGGTAGAGACCCAGTACTTC
TRBD2,TRBJ2-7,.,TRBV4-3,CASSQDLSGGYEQYF,TGCGCCAGCAGCCAAGATCTTAGCGGGGGATACGAGCAGTACTTC
.,TRBJ2-3,.,TRBV4-3,CASSREALGDTQYF,TGCGCCAGCAGCCGAGAAGCCCTTGGGGATACGCAGTATTTT
TRBD2,TRBJ2-7,once,TRBV27,CASSPHPGLAAYEQYF,TGTGCCAGCAGTCCCCATCCGGGACTAGCGGCCTACGAGCAGTACTTC
TRBD1,TRBJ1-2,once,TRBV6-5,CASSYPGQSSYGYTF,TGTGCCAGCAGTTACCCGGGACAGAGTAGCTATGGCTACACCTTC
TRBD1,TRBJ1-1,.,TRBV5-5,CASSRTLGQGDTEAFF,TGTGCCAGCAGCCGAACACTTGGACAGGGGGACACTGAAGCTTTCTTT
.,TRBJ1-1,.,TRBV27,CASSSKRQVSAAFF,TGTGCCAGCAGTTCAAAAAGACAGGTCTCTGCGGCTTTCTTT
.,TRBJ1-2,.,TRBV9,CASSATNYGYTF,TGTGCCAGCAGCGCCACTAACTATGGCTACACCTTC
.,TRBJ2-7,.,TRBV30,CAWSSGSSKQYF,TGTGCCTGGAGTTCTGGGTCGAGTAAGCAGTACTTC
.,TRBJ2-1,.,TRBV10-3,CAISVPEGGAGNEQFF,TGTGCCATCAGTGTTCCTGAAGGGGGAGCGGGCAATGAGCAGTTCTTC
.,TRBJ2-3,.,TRBV10-3,CAISEPNERSAYATDTQYF,TGTGCCATCAGTGAGCCGAATGAAAGGTCGGCTTATGCCACAGATACGCAGTATTTT
.,TRBJ2-7,once,TRBV6-1,CASSSSGTSYYEQYF,TGTGCCAGCAGCAGCAGCGGCACTAGCTACTACGAGCAGTACTTC
TRBD2,TRBJ2-5,.,TRBV5-1,CASSLGLASQETQYF,TGCGCCAGCAGCTTGGGACTAGCGTCTCAAGAGACCCAGTACTTC
TRBD1,TRBJ2-7,.,TRBV6-1,CASSGQGITYEQYF,TGTGCCAGCAGTGGACAGGGGATCACATACGAGCAGTACTTC
.,TRBJ2-2,once,TRBV6-6,CASSYAGDTGELFF,TGTGCCAGCAGTTACGCTGGGGACACCGGGGAGCTGTTTTTT
.,TRBJ2-1,.,TRBV29-1,CSVLPGLAREQFF,TGCAGCGTCCTCCCGGGACTTGCTCGGGAGCAGTTCTTC
.,TRBJ2-5,.,TRBV11-2,CASSFGGGEKETQYF,TGTGCCAGCAGCTTTGGCGGCGGGGAAAAAGAGACCCAGTACTTC
.,TRBJ2-1,once,TRBV19,CASSIGWGESSYNEQFF,TGTGCCAGTAGTATAGGGTGGGGCGAGAGCTCCTACAATGAGCAGTTCTTC
.,TRBJ1-5,once,TRBV5-6,CASSLDLQEPQHF,TGTGCCAGCAGCTTGGACCTCCAGGAGCCCCAGCATTTT
.,TRBJ2-7,.,TRBV13,CASSLLGEQYF,TGTGCCAGCAGCTTATTGGGCGAGCAGTACTTC
.,TRBJ1-2,once,TRBV30,CAWRNTRGSHTNYGYTF,TGTGCCTGGAGAAATACGCGGGGGTCGCATACTAACTATGGCTACACCTTC
TRBD1,TRBJ2-5,.,TRBV7-9,CASSLGSGTGYLETQYF,TGTGCCAGCAGCTTAGGAAGCGGGACAGGGTATTTGGAGACCCAGTACTTC
.,TRBJ1-2,.,TRBV4-3,CASSQDRADPYGYTF,TGCGCCAGCAGCCAAGATAGGGCAGACCCCTATGGCTACACCTTC
TRBD2,TRBJ2-3,.,TRBV5-1,CASSLAVASGTTDTQYF,TGCGCCAGCAGCTTGGCGGTGGCTAGCGGGACTACAGATACGCAGTATTTT
.,TRBJ2-2,.,TRBV4-3,CASSSGQGRGTGELFF,TGCGCCAGCAGCTCAGGGCAGGGTCGGGGAACCGGGGAGCTGTTTTTT
TRBD2,TRBJ2-1,.,TRBV2,CASSEGLAGAGEQFF,TGTGCCAGCAGTGAAGGCCTAGCGGGAGCGGGTGAGCAGTTCTTC
.,TRBJ2-5,few,TRBV5-5,CASSLVLGGETQYF,TGTGCCAGCAGCTTGGTTCTAGGGGGAGAGACCCAGTACTTC
.,TRBJ2-3,.,TRBV5-1,CASSPPGTDTQYF,TGCGCCAGCAGCCCGCCTGGGACAGATACGCAGTATTTT
.,TRBJ2-1,.,TRBV27,CASSLKGTGGHSYNEQFF,TGTGCCAGCAGTTTAAAGGGGACGGGGGGCCATTCCTACAATGAGCAGTTCTTC
.,TRBJ2-2,.,TRBV7-9,CASSQTHTRNTGELFF,TGTGCCAGCAGCCAGACCCATACCCGGAACACCGGGGAGCTGTTTTTT
.,TRBJ2-7,few,TRBV14,CASSPLDDSYEQYF,TGTGCCAGCAGCCCCTTGGACGACTCCTACGAGCAGTACTTC
TRBD2,TRBJ2-3,.,TRBV5-1,CASSWTSGRGSDTQYF,TGCGCCAGCAGCTGGACTAGCGGGAGGGGGTCAGATACGCAGTATTTT
TRBD2,TRBJ2-3,.,TRBV18,CASSPPERGSTDTQYF,TGTGCCAGCTCACCACCAGAGCGGGGGAGCACAGATACGCAGTATTTT
.,TRBJ2-5,.,TRBV7-9,CASSLSAEETQYF,TGTGCCAGCAGCTTGTCAGCGGAAGAGACCCAGTACTTC